This passage covers 29 T cell receptor beta chains from one sample sequenced in a study of blood T cell repertoires in COVID-19. TCRdb's copy holds only in-frame clones and misses some; the assay was immunoSEQ multiplex PCR. The table lists about 190,000 clones, around 83% of them singletons. The sequenced sample was peripheral blood. These receptors were collected from a woman in her forties with acute or convalescent COVID-19.

This chain joins TRBV5-1 and TRBJ2-3, with 9 nucleotides matching TRBD2. V lost 3 bases and J lost 6; bases outside the gene matches: 11. The CDR3 consists of 16 residues. Germline V gives CDR1 SGHRS, CDR2 YFSETQ. Written as DNA, the CDR3 is TGCGCCAGCAGCTCCACCGGCGGGGGGGCAGCTGATACGCAGTATTTT. The encoded protein is CASSSTGGGAADTQYF.

This clone appeared once. J is TRBJ1-2 and V is TRBV7-2; the match to TRBD1 covers 7 bases. Germline trimming cut 7 bases from V and 2 bases from J; bases unmatched to any gene: 4. Germline lookup yields CDR1 SGHTA and CDR2 FQGNSA. The CDR3 runs to 13 residues. This CDR3 reads CASTPGGNYGYTF. CDR3 DNA: TGTGCCAGCACCCCAGGGGGAAACTATGGCTACACCTTC.

There are a few counts of this clone. The V gene is TRBV5-1, the J gene TRBJ2-1; possible D gene TRBD2, 7 bases. CDR1 and CDR2 from the germline V gene are SGHRS and YFSETQ. V was trimmed by 5 bases and J by 2 bases, leaving 11 bases between them. CDR3 length: 14 residues. The CDR3 here is CASRGGAPYNEQFF. The CDR3 region has the DNA TGCGCCAGCAGAGGGGGGGCCCCCTACAATGAGCAGTTCTTC.

The V gene is TRBV4-1, the J gene TRBJ2-2; maybe TRBD2 (6 bases). V was cut by 4 bases and J by 6 bases, with 15 bases left in between. Germline CDR1 reads MGHRA; CDR2 reads YSYEKL. The CDR3 spans 15 residues. The CDR3 DNA follows: TGCGCCAGCAGCCTGGCGGAGGGGTTGGCCGGGGAGCTGTTTTTT. Its translation: CASSLAEGLAGELFF.

The J gene is TRBJ2-3, the V gene TRBV4-2; 10 positions agree with TRBD2. V lost 1 base and J lost 7; bases outside the gene matches: 11. Germline CDR1 is LGHNA and CDR2 is YNFKEQ. The CDR3 contains 17 residues. Written as DNA, the CDR3 is TGTGCCAGCAGCCAAGTGGGAAGAGCGGGAGGGCCATATACGCAGTATTTT. It is translated as CASSQVGRAGGPYTQYF.

The J gene is TRBJ1-2, the V gene TRBV7-6; TRBD1 matches 11 bases. The CDR3 contains 17 residues. Germline V gives CDR1 SGHVS, CDR2 FNYEAQ. The V and J ends lost 3 bases and 0 bases, in that order; junction bases with no gene match: 6. The CDR3 DNA reads as TGTGCCAGCAGCTTGTCTAGGACAGGGGGCACTAACTATGGCTACACCTTC. It is translated as CASSLSRTGGTNYGYTF.

The table lists this clone with a count of one. The chain links TRBV6-5 to TRBJ1-5; TRBD1 is a possible D gene (6 bases). The CDR3 length is 14 residues. Trimming removed 6 bases from V and 1 base from J, with 10 bases in between. Germline CDR1 and CDR2: MNHEY and SVGAGI. This CDR3 is CASSRDNSNQPQHF. In DNA form, the CDR3 reads TGTGCCAGCAGCCGGGACAACAGCAATCAGCCCCAGCATTTT.

The sample holds one count of this clone. V is TRBV10-3 and J is TRBJ2-1; TRBD2 might be the D (6 bases). The germline V gene encodes CDR1 ENHRY and CDR2 SYGVKD. Trimming removed 9 bases at V and 8 bases at J, with 17 bases between. The CDR3 has 13 amino acids. CDR3 residues: CAIGQDYFDEQFF. For the CDR3, the DNA is TGTGCCATAGGTCAGGACTACTTCGATGAGCAGTTCTTC.

The V and J genes are TRBV28 and TRBJ2-7; 7 bases are a match to TRBD2. The CDR3 totals 15 residues. The ends lost 2 bases at V and 4 bases at J; junction bases unmatched: 8. Germline CDR1 and CDR2: MDHEN and SYDVKM. CDR3 bases: TGTGCCAGCAGTTTACCTCTGGGAGGGCTTTACGAGCAGTACTTC. It is translated as CASSLPLGGLYEQYF.

V gene TRBV5-1 combines with J gene TRBJ2-3, with D uncertain. The V end was cut by 7 bases, the J end by 2 bases, with 14 bases between. The CDR3 has 14 amino acids. Germline V CDR1 and CDR2: SGHRS, YFSETQ. The CDR3 DNA follows: TGCGCCAGCGGCCGAGCGTTTAACACAGATACGCAGTATTTT. As protein: CASGRAFNTDTQYF.

The chain uses TRBV5-6 and TRBJ2-5; maybe TRBD1 (5 bases). V was pared by 0 bases and J by 3 bases, with 9 bases between. CDR3 length equals 14 residues. The germline V gene has CDR1 SGHDT and CDR2 YYEEEE. CDR3 in DNA: TGTGCCAGCAGCTTGGGCGTCAGGGAAGAGACCCAGTACTTC. Protein sequence: CASSLGVREETQYF.

This clone has just one count. The genes are TRBV5-1 and TRBJ2-1, with D tentatively TRBD2 (5 bases). The CDR3 spans 15 residues. Germline V lookup: CDR1 SGHRS, CDR2 YFSETQ. Trimming left V 1 base short and J 2 bases short, with 10 bases between. CDR3 protein: CASSLRTSTYNEQFF. As DNA, the CDR3 is TGCGCCAGCAGCTTGAGAACTAGTACCTACAATGAGCAGTTCTTC.

This clone was counted only a few times. The chain uses TRBV12-5 and TRBJ2-7; 14 bases map to TRBD2. Trimming removed 2 bases from V and 3 bases from J; junction bases left unmatched: 12. Germline V gene data show CDR1 as LGHNT and CDR2 as FRNRAP. The CDR3 contains 19 residues. The CDR3: CASGLSRGLAGGQNYEQYF. The CDR3 DNA sequence: TGTGCTAGTGGTTTGTCACGCGGACTAGCGGGGGGCCAAAACTACGAGCAGTACTTC.

V is TRBV18 and J is TRBJ1-2, with a weak D call TRBD1 (5 bases). The CDR3 contains 14 residues. V was clipped by 0 bases and J by 6 bases, with 11 bases between them. The germline V gene encodes CDR1 KGHSH and CDR2 LQKENI. CDR3 DNA: TGTGCCAGCTCACCACCGGCGGGGGTTCATGGCTACACCTTC. Its protein is CASSPPAGVHGYTF.

The chain uses TRBV19 and TRBJ1-1, with a weak D call TRBD1 (5 bases). With 3 bases removed from V and 3 bases from J, the gap between germline ends came to 11 bases. Germline V gives CDR1 LNHDA, CDR2 SQIVND (reference sequence). The CDR3 runs 14 residues. This CDR3 reads CASSIKGWDTEAFF. DNA for the CDR3: TGTGCCAGTAGTATTAAGGGGTGGGACACTGAAGCTTTCTTT.

The V and J genes are TRBV6-5 and TRBJ1-1; D gene ambiguous. Germline values: CDR1 MNHEY, CDR2 SVGAGI. CDR3 length equals 14 residues. Trimming stripped 5 bases from V and 1 base from J, with 11 bases between. CDR3 residues: CASSQMVPNTEAFF. CDR3 DNA: TGTGCCAGCAGTCAGATGGTTCCGAACACTGAAGCTTTCTTT.

The V gene is TRBV9, the J gene TRBJ2-3; 10 bases line up with TRBD2. CDR3 length equals 15 residues. Germline-derived CDR1 and CDR2 are SGDLS and YYNGEE. V shed 4 bases, J shed 6 bases, and the junction held 8 bases outside the gene matches. The CDR3: CASSFSGGYVDTQYF. The CDR3 region has the DNA TGTGCCAGCAGCTTTAGCGGGGGGTATGTCGATACGCAGTATTTT. The full variable domain, with the rest looked up from reference TRBV9 and TRBJ2-3, is DSGVTQTPKHLITATGQRVTLRCSPRSGDLSVYWYQQSLDQGLQFLIQYYNGEERAKGNILERFSAQQFPDLHSELNLSSLELGDSALYFCASSFSGGYVDTQYFGPGTRLTVL.

The chain recombines TRBV6-4 with TRBJ1-2, with 7 bases fitting TRBD1. The CDR3 runs 15 residues. Germline V gives CDR1 MRHNA, CDR2 SNTAGT. V was pared by 10 bases and J by 8 bases, with 19 bases of the junction left unmatched. CDR3 in amino acids: CATAPHRGLTGGYTF. The CDR3 DNA sequence: TGTGCCACCGCCCCCCACAGGGGTTTAACGGGCGGCTACACCTTC.

This rearrangement joins TRBV11-2 to TRBJ2-1; 11 nucleotides line up with TRBD1. Germline loops: CDR1 SGHAT, CDR2 FQNNGV. Trimming took 5 bases from V and 8 from J; bases not matched to a gene: 8. The CDR3 has 15 amino acids. The CDR3 DNA follows: TGTGCCAGCAGCCCCGGGACAGGGGGATTTTATGAGCAGTTCTTC. Protein sequence: CASSPGTGGFYEQFF.

J is TRBJ2-3 and V is TRBV7-2; 8 bases are a match to TRBD1. The CDR3 loop spans 16 amino acids. The junction had 5 bases not matched to a gene; V was cut back by 0 bases and J by 3 bases. CDR1 and CDR2 (germline): SGHTA, FQGNSA. DNA for the CDR3: TGTGCCAGCAGCTTAGCTCGACAGGGGAGTACAGATACGCAGTATTTT. This codes for CASSLARQGSTDTQYF.

This clone was picked up one time. V is TRBV7-2 and J is TRBJ1-6; D remains ambiguous. The CDR3 spans 14 residues. Germline values: CDR1 SGHTA, CDR2 FQGNSA. The V end lost 5 bases, the J end lost 7 bases, and 12 bases lay between the germline ends. CDR3 in DNA: TGTGCCAGCAGCCCCTCGGGGTACAATTCACCCCTCCACTTT. It yields the protein CASSPSGYNSPLHF. Complete variable domain (other parts from reference TRBV7-2 and TRBJ1-6): GAGVSQSPSNKVTEKGKDVELRCDPISGHTALYWYRQSLGQGLEFLIYFQGNSAPDKSGLPSDRFSAERTGGSVSTLTIQRTQQEDSAVYLCASSPSGYNSPLHFGNGTRLTVT.

The chain employs TRBV6-5 and TRBJ2-5; the match to TRBD2 covers 7 bases. Trimming cost V 6 bases and J 3 bases; bases outside gene matches: 4. Germline lookup yields CDR1 MNHEY and CDR2 SVGAGI. The CDR3 totals 13 residues. This CDR3 is CASRAGVKETQYF. In nucleotides, the CDR3 is TGTGCCAGCAGGGCGGGAGTAAAAGAGACCCAGTACTTC.

V and J are TRBV7-6 and TRBJ2-5; D ambiguous. CDR1 and CDR2 from the germline V gene are SGHVS and FNYEAQ. V was pared by 5 bases and J by 5 bases, with 12 bases between. This CDR3 spans 13 amino acids. The chain's CDR3 is CASSPKTFETQYF. As DNA, the CDR3 is TGTGCCAGCAGCCCAAAGACATTTGAGACCCAGTACTTC. The variable domain in full, completed from reference TRBV7-6 and TRBJ2-5, reads GAGVSQSPRYKVTKRGQDVALRCDPISGHVSLYWYRQALGQGPEFLTYFNYEAQQDKSGLPNDRFSAERPEGSISTLTIQRTEQRDSAMYRCASSPKTFETQYFGPGTRLLVL.

The chain recombines TRBV5-4 with TRBJ1-2, with D uncertain. Germline CDR1 SGHNT, CDR2 YYREEE (reference sequence). The CDR3 has 16 residues. V lost 0 bases and J 4 bases, leaving 16 bases between the germline ends. This CDR3 reads CASSLEPGVSGYGYTF. As DNA, the CDR3 is TGTGCCAGCAGCTTGGAGCCGGGTGTTTCGGGCTATGGCTACACCTTC.

This chain joins TRBV3-1 (or the pseudogene TRBV3-2) and TRBJ2-3; 7 bases align to TRBD1. The ends lost 3 bases at V and 0 bases at J; junction bases unmatched: 6. Germline values: CDR1 LGHDT, CDR2 YNNKEL (reference sequence). The CDR3 has 16 residues. This CDR3 is CASSHPDRISTDTQYF. The CDR3 DNA sequence: TGTGCCAGCAGCCATCCGGACAGGATCAGCACAGATACGCAGTATTTT.

J is TRBJ2-1 and V is TRBV7-9; 10 bases are a match to TRBD1. Per germline, CDR1 SEHNR and CDR2 FQNEAQ (reference sequence). CDR3 size: 16 residues. Unmatched junction bases numbered 12, after V lost 5 bases and J lost 8 bases. The DNA of the CDR3 is TGTGCCAGCAGCCCGACCGGGACAGGGGCTTGGGATGAGCAGTTCTTC. Translated: CASSPTGTGAWDEQFF.

In DNA, the CDR3 is TGCAGCGTTGCAGGAGGAGGGGAGTGGGATGAAAAACTGTTTTTT. Encoded protein: CSVAGGGEWDEKLFF. J is TRBJ1-4 and V is TRBV29-1, with D perhaps TRBD1 (5 bases). Germline V gene sequence: CDR1 SQVTM, CDR2 ANQGSEA. Trimming stripped 4 bases from V and 6 bases from J, with 18 bases between. The CDR3 length is 15 residues.

This clone came up once. The chain recombines TRBV27 with TRBJ2-5, with D uncertain. The V end lost 3 bases, the J end lost 3 bases, and 8 bases lay between the germline ends. The CDR3 is 13 amino acids. From germline, CDR1 is MNHEY and CDR2 SMNVEV (reference sequence). CDR3 nucleotides: TGTGCCAGCAGTTTCGGAGCCAAAGAGACCCAGTACTTC. Amino acid sequence: CASSFGAKETQYF.

This chain uses TRBV11-1 with TRBJ2-7; the D is unclear. The length of the CDR3 is 14 residues. Germline CDR1 and CDR2: SGHAT and FQDESV (reference sequence). V was trimmed by 1 base and J by 5 bases, leaving 12 bases between them. CDR3 sequence reads: CASSLDSSYDEQYF. For the CDR3, the DNA is TGTGCCAGCAGCTTAGACAGTTCTTACGACGAGCAGTACTTC.